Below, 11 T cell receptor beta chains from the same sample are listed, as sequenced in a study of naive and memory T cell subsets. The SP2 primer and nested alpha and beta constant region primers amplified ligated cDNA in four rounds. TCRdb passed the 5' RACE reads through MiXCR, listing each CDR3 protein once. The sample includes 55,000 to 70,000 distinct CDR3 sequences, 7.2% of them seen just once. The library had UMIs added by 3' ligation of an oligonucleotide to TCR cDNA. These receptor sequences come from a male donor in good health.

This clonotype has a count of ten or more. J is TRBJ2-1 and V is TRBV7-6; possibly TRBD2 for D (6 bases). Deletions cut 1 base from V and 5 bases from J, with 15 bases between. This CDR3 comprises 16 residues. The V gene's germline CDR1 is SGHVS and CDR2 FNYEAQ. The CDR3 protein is CASSLVGPEGHNEQFF. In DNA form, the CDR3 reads TGTGCCAGCAGCTTAGTTGGGCCGGAGGGACACAATGAGCAGTTCTTC.

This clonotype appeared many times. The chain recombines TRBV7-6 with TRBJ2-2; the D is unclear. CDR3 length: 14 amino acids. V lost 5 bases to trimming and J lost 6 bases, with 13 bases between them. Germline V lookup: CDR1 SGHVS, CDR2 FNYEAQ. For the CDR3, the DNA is TGTGCCAGCAGCGAAGGACCCCTTGCCGGGGAGCTGTTTTTT. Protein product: CASSEGPLAGELFF.

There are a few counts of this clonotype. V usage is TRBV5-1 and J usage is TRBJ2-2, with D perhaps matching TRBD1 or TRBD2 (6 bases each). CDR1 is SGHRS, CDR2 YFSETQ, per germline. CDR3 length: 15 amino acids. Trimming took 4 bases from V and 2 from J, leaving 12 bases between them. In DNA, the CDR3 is TGCGCCAGCAGCGCTCCGGGGGCTAACACCGGGGAGCTGTTTTTT. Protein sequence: CASSAPGANTGELFF.

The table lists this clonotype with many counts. The CDR3 region has the DNA TGTGCCAGCAGGACTAGCGGGATTGAGACCCAGTACTTC. It translates to CASRTSGIETQYF. The genes are TRBV2 and TRBJ2-5; 11 bases match TRBD2. The V and J ends lost 6 bases and 5 bases, in that order; junction bases with no gene match: 2. Germline V gene data show CDR1 as SNHLY and CDR2 as FYNNEI. This CDR3 has 13 amino acids. Drawing the rest from reference TRBV2 and TRBJ2-5, the complete variable domain is EPEVTQTPSHQVTQMGQEVILRCVPISNHLYFYWYRQILGQKVEFLVSFYNNEISEKSEIFDDQFSVERPDGSNFTLKIRSTKLEDSAMYFCASRTSGIETQYFGPGTRLLVL.

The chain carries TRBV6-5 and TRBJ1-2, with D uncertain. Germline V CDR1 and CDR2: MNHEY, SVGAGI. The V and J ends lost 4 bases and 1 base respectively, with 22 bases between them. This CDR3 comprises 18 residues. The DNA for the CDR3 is TGTGCCAGCAGTTCTCGAGACCTCGGGCCAACTGATAACTATGGCTACACCTTC. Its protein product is CASSSRDLGPTDNYGYTF.

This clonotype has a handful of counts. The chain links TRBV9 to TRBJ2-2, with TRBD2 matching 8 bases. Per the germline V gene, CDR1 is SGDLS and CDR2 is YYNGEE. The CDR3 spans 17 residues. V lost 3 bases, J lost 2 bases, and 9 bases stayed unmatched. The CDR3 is CASSALAGGFNTGELFF. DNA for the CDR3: TGTGCCAGCAGCGCACTCGCGGGGGGCTTTAACACCGGGGAGCTGTTTTTT.

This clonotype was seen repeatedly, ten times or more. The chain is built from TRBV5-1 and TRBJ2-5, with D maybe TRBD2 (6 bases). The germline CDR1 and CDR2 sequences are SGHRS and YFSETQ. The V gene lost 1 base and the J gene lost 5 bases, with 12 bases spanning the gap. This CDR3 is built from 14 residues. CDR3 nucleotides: TGCGCCAGCAGCTTGACGTTGGAGGGGGAGACCCAGTACTTC. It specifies CASSLTLEGETQYF. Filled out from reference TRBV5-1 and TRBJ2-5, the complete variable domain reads KAGVTQTPRYLIKTRGQQVTLSCSPISGHRSVSWYQQTPGQGLQFLFEYFSETQRNKGNFPGRFSGRQFSNSRSEMNVSTLELGDSALYLCASSLTLEGETQYFGPGTRLLVL.

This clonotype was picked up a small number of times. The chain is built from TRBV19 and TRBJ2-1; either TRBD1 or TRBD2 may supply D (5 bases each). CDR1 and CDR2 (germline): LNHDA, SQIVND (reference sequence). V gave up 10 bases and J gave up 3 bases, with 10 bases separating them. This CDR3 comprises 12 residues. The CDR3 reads CATRGGYNEQFF. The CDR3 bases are TGTGCCACCCGTGGGGGCTACAATGAGCAGTTCTTC.

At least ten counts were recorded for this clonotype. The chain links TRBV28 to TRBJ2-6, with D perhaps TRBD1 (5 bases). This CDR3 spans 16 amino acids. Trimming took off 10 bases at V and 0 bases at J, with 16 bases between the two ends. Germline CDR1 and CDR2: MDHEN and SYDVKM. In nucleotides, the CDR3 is TGTGCCACCGAAACAGGTCAGAGCTCTGGGGCCAACGTCCTGACTTTC. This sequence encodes CATETGQSSGANVLTF. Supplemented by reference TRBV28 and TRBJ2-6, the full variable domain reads DVKVTQSSRYLVKRTGEKVFLECVQDMDHENMFWYRQDPGLGLRLIYFSYDVKMKEKGDIPEGYSVSREKKERFSLILESASTNQTSMYLCATETGQSSGANVLTFGAGSRLTVL.

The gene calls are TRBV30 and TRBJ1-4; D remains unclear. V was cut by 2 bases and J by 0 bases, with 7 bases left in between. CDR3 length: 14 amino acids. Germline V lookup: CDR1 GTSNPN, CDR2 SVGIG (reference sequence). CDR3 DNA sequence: TGTGCCTGGAGTCCGGCCTCAACTAATGAAAAACTGTTTTTT. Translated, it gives CAWSPASTNEKLFF.

The CDR3 coding sequence is TGTGCCAGCAGCTTGGTCAGCATGAACACTGAAGCTTTCTTT. This translates into CASSLVSMNTEAFF. The V call is TRBV5-4, the J call TRBJ1-1, with D uncertain. Trimming cost V 0 bases and J 0 bases, with 6 bases left between them. CDR3 size: 14 residues. CDR1 SGHNT and CDR2 YYREEE come from the germline V gene (reference sequence).